Listed below are T cell receptor beta chains from one sample, sequenced in a study of CD8 T cells in Susac syndrome. TCRdb called the immunoSEQ multiplex PCR reads again in MiXCR, with one record for every CDR3 protein. The sample includes about 440,000 distinct CDR3 sequences, about 85% of them seen just once. The sample consisted of CD8+ T cells from PBMCs. These receptors all stem from a human donor with multiple sclerosis. Each CDR3 is given with its conserved first and last residue. The D gene is left open where the match is weak. Some rows have no size entry. The others give once, few or many, or a class for an expanded clone.

clone size: once
V gene: TRBV30
D gene: -
J gene: TRBJ2-3
CDR3 DNA: TGTGCCCGGAGTGTGATCGCGGCAGATACGCAGTATTTT
CDR3 protein: CARSVIAADTQYF

clone size: -
V gene: TRBV4-1
D gene: -
J gene: TRBJ2-1
CDR3 DNA: TGCGCCAGCAGCCAAGAAGAAGTGGGATACAATGAGCAGTTCTTC
CDR3 protein: CASSQEEVGYNEQFF

clone size: once
V gene: TRBV7-9
D gene: -
J gene: TRBJ2-7
CDR3 DNA: TGTGCCAGCAGCCCCCCCGGGACCCCAACCTACGAGCAGTACTTC
CDR3 protein: CASSPPGTPTYEQYF

clone size: -
V gene: TRBV27
D gene: -
J gene: TRBJ2-5
CDR3 DNA: TGTGCCAGCAGTCGCGCCGGACATTTGTACCAAGAGACCCAGTACTTC
CDR3 protein: CASSRAGHLYQETQYF

clone size: once
V gene: TRBV30
D gene: -
J gene: TRBJ2-1
CDR3 DNA: TGTGCCTGGAGTGTACGCGGGGACGGTAGAGCCTACAATGAGCAGTTCTTC
CDR3 protein: CAWSVRGDGRAYNEQFF

clone size: -
V gene: TRBV9
D gene: -
J gene: TRBJ2-2
CDR3 DNA: TGTGCCAGCAGCGCGGGGTCAATCTCCGGGGAGCTGTTTTTT
CDR3 protein: CASSAGSISGELFF

clone size: -
V gene: TRBV20-1
D gene: TRBD2
J gene: TRBJ2-3
CDR3 DNA: TGCAGTGCTCCTGGACTAGCGGGAGGGCCGGGCACAGATACGCAGTATTTT
CDR3 protein: CSAPGLAGGPGTDTQYF

clone size: -
V gene: TRBV18
D gene: TRBD2
J gene: TRBJ2-3
CDR3 DNA: TGTGCCAGCTCACCACATCGACTAGCGGGGGGCAGGACAGATACGCAGTATTTT
CDR3 protein: CASSPHRLAGGRTDTQYF

clone size: -
V gene: TRBV4-1
D gene: TRBD1
J gene: TRBJ2-1
CDR3 DNA: TGCGCCAGCAGCCAAGAAGGACAGGGGAAGTTCTTC
CDR3 protein: CASSQEGQGKFF

clone size: -
V gene: TRBV19
D gene: -
J gene: TRBJ2-1
CDR3 DNA: TGTGCCAGTAGCCCCGGGACATACTACAATGAGCAGTTCTTC
CDR3 protein: CASSPGTYYNEQFF

clone size: -
V gene: TRBV7-6
D gene: -
J gene: TRBJ2-7
CDR3 DNA: TGTGCCAGCAGCTCCCACGGGAGCTCCTACGAGCAGTACTTC
CDR3 protein: CASSSHGSSYEQYF

clone size: once
V gene: TRBV2
D gene: -
J gene: TRBJ2-1
CDR3 DNA: TGTGCCAGCAGTGTTATTGGGTACAATGAGCAGTTCTTC
CDR3 protein: CASSVIGYNEQFF

clone size: -
V gene: TRBV30
D gene: TRBD1
J gene: TRBJ2-7
CDR3 DNA: TGTGCCTGGAGTTTTGGGACAGACCGGGGCGAGCAGTACTTC
CDR3 protein: CAWSFGTDRGEQYF

clone size: -
V gene: TRBV7-8
D gene: -
J gene: TRBJ1-1
CDR3 DNA: TGTGCCAGCAGCTTAGAGGGCACAGTCATGAACACTGAAGCTTTCTTT
CDR3 protein: CASSLEGTVMNTEAFF

clone size: once
V gene: TRBV6-6
D gene: -
J gene: TRBJ1-1
CDR3 DNA: TGTGCCAGCAGTTGGACAGCCCAGAACCCTGAAGCTTTCTTT
CDR3 protein: CASSWTAQNPEAFF

clone size: -
V gene: TRBV4-1
D gene: -
J gene: TRBJ1-1
CDR3 DNA: TGCGCCAGCAGCCAAGAGCGGGACCCGAACACTGAAGCTTTCTTT
CDR3 protein: CASSQERDPNTEAFF

clone size: -
V gene: TRBV30
D gene: -
J gene: TRBJ1-2
CDR3 DNA: TGTGCCTGGAGTCCCGGGTATGGCTACACCTTC
CDR3 protein: CAWSPGYGYTF

clone size: -
V gene: TRBV19
D gene: -
J gene: TRBJ1-1
CDR3 DNA: TGTGCCAGTAGCCCGGGGCCGCGGGTTTTCTTT
CDR3 protein: CASSPGPRVFF

clone size: -
V gene: TRBV12-3/TRBV12-4
D gene: TRBD1
J gene: TRBJ2-7
CDR3 DNA: TGTGCCAGCAGTATATACAGGGGCGAGCAGTACTTC
CDR3 protein: CASSIYRGEQYF

clone size: -
V gene: TRBV15
D gene: TRBD1
J gene: TRBJ1-4
CDR3 DNA: TGTGCCACCAGCACCCGGACAGGGCTGGGTGAAAAACTGTTTTTT
CDR3 protein: CATSTRTGLGEKLFF

clone size: -
V gene: TRBV6-1
D gene: TRBD2
J gene: TRBJ2-5
CDR3 DNA: TGTGCCAGCAGTGACTTTATTAGGCTAGCGGGGGGGCATGAATCAGAGACCCAGTACTTC
CDR3 protein: CASSDFIRLAGGHESETQYF

clone size: -
V gene: TRBV28
D gene: TRBD1
J gene: TRBJ2-2
CDR3 DNA: TGTGCCAGCAGTCATTCCCCCTGGACAGGGAACACCGGGGAGCTGTTTTTT
CDR3 protein: CASSHSPWTGNTGELFF

clone size: -
V gene: TRBV7-9
D gene: -
J gene: TRBJ2-1
CDR3 DNA: TGTGCCAGCAGCTTACCTATCGATGAGCAGTTCTTC
CDR3 protein: CASSLPIDEQFF

clone size: once
V gene: TRBV27
D gene: -
J gene: TRBJ2-7
CDR3 DNA: TGTGCCAGCAGTTTCCTCTTGGGCGACGAGCAGTACTTC
CDR3 protein: CASSFLLGDEQYF

clone size: -
V gene: TRBV27
D gene: TRBD2
J gene: TRBJ2-7
CDR3 DNA: TGTGCCAGCAGTCGCCACAGCCCCGGGACTAGCGGGGGGGAGCTACCGGGGGCCTACGAGCAGTACTTC
CDR3 protein: CASSRHSPGTSGGELPGAYEQYF

clone size: -
V gene: TRBV5-4
D gene: -
J gene: TRBJ2-1
CDR3 DNA: TGTGCCAGCAGCTACCGGGGTCTATGGGGTGAGCAGTTCTTC
CDR3 protein: CASSYRGLWGEQFF

clone size: few
V gene: TRBV12-5
D gene: -
J gene: TRBJ2-3
CDR3 DNA: TGTGCTAGTGGTCAGGGCACAGATACGCAGTATTTT
CDR3 protein: CASGQGTDTQYF

clone size: once
V gene: TRBV29-1
D gene: -
J gene: TRBJ1-2
CDR3 DNA: TGCAGCGTTGAAGATGGGGACGGCTACACCTTC
CDR3 protein: CSVEDGDGYTF

clone size: -
V gene: TRBV4-1
D gene: -
J gene: TRBJ1-2
CDR3 DNA: TGCGCCAGCAGCCAAGTCCAGGGCCACTATGGCTACACCTTC
CDR3 protein: CASSQVQGHYGYTF

clone size: -
V gene: TRBV4-1
D gene: -
J gene: TRBJ2-3
CDR3 DNA: TGCGCCAGCAGCCACAGGGGCCGCGATACGCAGTATTTT
CDR3 protein: CASSHRGRDTQYF

clone size: -
V gene: TRBV4-1
D gene: TRBD2
J gene: TRBJ2-1
CDR3 DNA: TGCGCCAGCAGCCAAGGTACTAGCGCCAGCTCCTACAATGAGCAGTTCTTC
CDR3 protein: CASSQGTSASSYNEQFF

clone size: -
V gene: TRBV14
D gene: TRBD1
J gene: TRBJ2-7
CDR3 DNA: TGTGCCAGCAGCCCAGTAGGACAGGGGCTCGAGCAGTACTTC
CDR3 protein: CASSPVGQGLEQYF

clone size: -
V gene: TRBV28
D gene: TRBD2
J gene: TRBJ2-5
CDR3 DNA: TGTGCCAGCAGTGGAAGCGGGAGGGCCGTGGAGACCCAGTACTTC
CDR3 protein: CASSGSGRAVETQYF

clone size: few
V gene: TRBV6-5
D gene: -
J gene: TRBJ2-6
CDR3 DNA: TGTGCCAGCAGTTACTCGAAACAGGCCCCGGCCAACGTCCTGACTTTC
CDR3 protein: CASSYSKQAPANVLTF

clone size: -
V gene: TRBV14
D gene: TRBD1
J gene: TRBJ1-2
CDR3 DNA: TGTGCCAGCAGGCGGAGCGAACAGGGGGCTAATGGCTACACCTTC
CDR3 protein: CASRRSEQGANGYTF

clone size: -
V gene: TRBV29-1
D gene: -
J gene: TRBJ2-4
CDR3 DNA: TGCAGCGTTGGCCTGGGGGCCGACATTCAGTACTTC
CDR3 protein: CSVGLGADIQYF

clone size: few
V gene: TRBV6-6
D gene: TRBD1
J gene: TRBJ2-7
CDR3 DNA: TGTGCCAGCAGTTACTCTAGGACAGGGCTGTACGAGCAGTACTTC
CDR3 protein: CASSYSRTGLYEQYF

clone size: -
V gene: TRBV6-1
D gene: -
J gene: TRBJ2-3
CDR3 DNA: TGTGCCAGCAGTGATCAGTCTTGGGGCACAGATACGCAGTATTTT
CDR3 protein: CASSDQSWGTDTQYF

clone size: -
V gene: TRBV30
D gene: TRBD2
J gene: TRBJ2-1
CDR3 DNA: TGTGCCTGGAGTGTAAGTATGGCTAGCGGGGAATACTACAATGAGCAGTTCTTC
CDR3 protein: CAWSVSMASGEYYNEQFF

clone size: once
V gene: TRBV13
D gene: TRBD1
J gene: TRBJ1-6
CDR3 DNA: TGTGCCAGCAGCCCACGGACAGGGGTTGGGTATAATTCACCCCTCCACTTT
CDR3 protein: CASSPRTGVGYNSPLHF

clone size: -
V gene: TRBV19
D gene: TRBD2
J gene: TRBJ2-1
CDR3 DNA: TGTGCCAGTAGTTTCCCCCCGGGACTAGCTGAACAAGAGCAGTTCTTC
CDR3 protein: CASSFPPGLAEQEQFF

clone size: -
V gene: TRBV29-1
D gene: -
J gene: TRBJ2-1
CDR3 DNA: TGCAGCGTTATAGGAGGGGTTTCCTACAATGAGCAGTTCTTC
CDR3 protein: CSVIGGVSYNEQFF

clone size: -
V gene: TRBV12-5
D gene: TRBD1
J gene: TRBJ1-5
CDR3 DNA: TGTGCTAGTGGTTTGTCTCGACAGGGCAAGCAGCCCCAGCATTTT
CDR3 protein: CASGLSRQGKQPQHF

clone size: -
V gene: TRBV28
D gene: TRBD2
J gene: TRBJ2-1
CDR3 DNA: TGTGCCAGCAGTTATGTAATAGCGGGATTCAATGAGCAGTTCTTC
CDR3 protein: CASSYVIAGFNEQFF

clone size: few
V gene: TRBV5-1
D gene: TRBD1
J gene: TRBJ2-7
CDR3 DNA: TGCGCCAGCAGCGTCGGGACAGGGAATTCCTACGAGCAGTACTTC
CDR3 protein: CASSVGTGNSYEQYF

clone size: -
V gene: TRBV14
D gene: TRBD2
J gene: TRBJ2-1
CDR3 DNA: TGTGCCAGCAGCCAACTAGCGGCCTTATACAATGAGCAGTTCTTC
CDR3 protein: CASSQLAALYNEQFF

clone size: -
V gene: TRBV27
D gene: TRBD2
J gene: TRBJ2-1
CDR3 DNA: TGTGCCAGCAGTTTAGCGGGGGGCGCTAGAAATGAGCAGTTCTTC
CDR3 protein: CASSLAGGARNEQFF

clone size: -
V gene: TRBV18
D gene: -
J gene: TRBJ1-2
CDR3 DNA: TGTGCCAGCTCACCGGAGTTCGGAGGCGGCTACACCTTC
CDR3 protein: CASSPEFGGGYTF

clone size: -
V gene: TRBV28
D gene: TRBD1
J gene: TRBJ1-1
CDR3 DNA: TGTGCCAGCAGTTTAGGGACAGGGGATGGGGTTGGGGAAGCTTTCTTT
CDR3 protein: CASSLGTGDGVGEAFF

clone size: -
V gene: TRBV15
D gene: TRBD2
J gene: TRBJ2-2
CDR3 DNA: TGTGCCACCAGCACCGGGACTAGCGACCCCGGGGAGCTGTTTTTT
CDR3 protein: CATSTGTSDPGELFF

clone size: -
V gene: TRBV7-9
D gene: -
J gene: TRBJ1-2
CDR3 DNA: TGTGCCAGCAGCTTTGAGGCACACCGAGGCTATGGCTACACCTTC
CDR3 protein: CASSFEAHRGYGYTF